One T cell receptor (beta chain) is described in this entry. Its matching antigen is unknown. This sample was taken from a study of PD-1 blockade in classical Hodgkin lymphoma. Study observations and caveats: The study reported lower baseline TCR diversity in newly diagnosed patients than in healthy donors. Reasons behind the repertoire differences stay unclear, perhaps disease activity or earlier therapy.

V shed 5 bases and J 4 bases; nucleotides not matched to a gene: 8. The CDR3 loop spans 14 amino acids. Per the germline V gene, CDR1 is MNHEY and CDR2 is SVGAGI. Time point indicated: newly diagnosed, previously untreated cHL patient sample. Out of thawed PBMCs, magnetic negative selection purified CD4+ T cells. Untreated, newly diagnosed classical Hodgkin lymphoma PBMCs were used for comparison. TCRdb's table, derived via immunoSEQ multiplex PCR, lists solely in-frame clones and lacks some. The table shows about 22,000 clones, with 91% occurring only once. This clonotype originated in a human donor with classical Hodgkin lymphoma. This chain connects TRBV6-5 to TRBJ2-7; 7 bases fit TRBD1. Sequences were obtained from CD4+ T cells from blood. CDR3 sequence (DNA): TGTGCCAGCAGTCAACGTAGGGGACAGTACGAGCAGTACTTC. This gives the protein CASSQRRGQYEQYF.